A selection of T cell receptor beta chains follows, all from one sample in a study of long-term antiretroviral therapy in people with HIV. Clones were sequenced by immunoSEQ multiplex PCR, and TCRdb holds only the in-frame ones, with some missing. The profile shows under 20,000 clones, around nine tenths of them singletons. Sample: unsorted PBMCs, taken 0.5 years after starting antiretroviral therapy. The receptor set was obtained from a man aged 35 to 55 with HIV. CDR3s include the opening cysteine and the closing phenylalanine or tryptophan. The D gene is left open where the match is weak. Not every row has a clone size; where given, it reads once, few, many or a size class.

.	TRBV6-6	TRBD2	TRBJ2-3	CASSYPRLAGSDTQYF	TGTGCCAGCAGTTACCCCCGACTAGCGGGATCAGATACGCAGTATTTT
.	TRBV4-1	.	TRBJ1-1	CASSQDAGNTEAFF	TGCGCCAGCAGCCAAGATGCAGGGAACACTGAAGCTTTCTTT
.	TRBV7-8	.	TRBJ1-2	CASSLEETPDTF	TGTGCCAGCAGCTTAGAGGAAACACCGGACACCTTC
few	TRBV28	.	TRBJ2-7	CASSDLMGEVKPYEQYF	TGTGCCAGCAGCGACCTCATGGGGGAGGTCAAGCCCTACGAGCAGTACTTC
once	TRBV5-6	TRBD2	TRBJ2-2	CASSLSTSGSSGELFF	TGTGCCAGCAGCTTGAGCACTAGCGGGAGTTCCGGGGAGCTGTTTTTT
.	TRBV5-4	.	TRBJ1-2	CASSQTGLLYGYTF	TGTGCCAGCAGCCAAACAGGACTCCTGTATGGCTACACCTTC
.	TRBV19	.	TRBJ2-3	CAILIPDTDTQYF	TGTGCCATCTTGATCCCTGACACAGATACGCAGTATTTT
.	TRBV18	.	TRBJ1-1	CASSPIGTGKSEAFF	TGTGCCAGCTCACCAATTGGGACGGGGAAGAGTGAAGCTTTCTTT
.	TRBV20-1	.	TRBJ2-5	CSARQEETQYF	TGCAGTGCTAGACAGGAAGAGACCCAGTACTTC
few	TRBV4-1	.	TRBJ1-2	CASSLVPGADGYTF	TGCGCCAGCAGCCTGGTTCCGGGGGCTGATGGCTACACCTTC
.	TRBV7-2	TRBD1	TRBJ1-3	CASSRTDRDRNTIYF	TGTGCCAGCAGCCGAACCGACAGGGACCGAAACACCATATATTTT
.	TRBV19	.	TRBJ2-7	CASSIDSLSDPYEQYF	TGTGCCAGTAGTATAGATAGTCTTTCGGACCCCTACGAGCAGTACTTC
.	TRBV15	.	TRBJ2-7	CATSRVKDRPNWAGVYEQYF	TGTGCCACCAGCAGAGTTAAGGACAGGCCCAATTGGGCGGGAGTTTACGAGCAGTACTTC
.	TRBV7-2	TRBD2	TRBJ2-3	CASSAREARTDTQYF	TGTGCCAGCAGCGCCCGGGAGGCCCGCACAGATACGCAGTATTTT
.	TRBV14	.	TRBJ2-1	CASSQDGYTYNEQFF	TGTGCCAGCAGCCAAGATGGGTACACCTACAATGAGCAGTTCTTC
.	TRBV5-6	TRBD2	TRBJ2-1	CASRVSGGAEQFF	TGTGCCAGCAGGGTAAGCGGGGGGGCTGAGCAGTTCTTC
once	TRBV5-1	TRBD1	TRBJ2-2	CASSGTGSTGELFF	TGCGCCAGCAGTGGGACAGGGAGCACCGGGGAGCTGTTTTTT
.	TRBV6-1	.	TRBJ2-7	CASSERGVRWGPDSYEQYF	TGTGCCAGCAGTGAAAGAGGGGTACGTTGGGGCCCTGACTCCTACGAGCAGTACTTC
.	TRBV7-9	TRBD1	TRBJ2-7	CASSLGTGVSYEQYF	TGTGCCAGCAGCTTAGGAACAGGGGTATCATACGAGCAGTACTTC
few	TRBV7-9	.	TRBJ2-7	CASTPLNSYEQYF	TGTGCCAGCACCCCTCTGAACTCCTACGAGCAGTACTTC
.	TRBV7-2	.	TRBJ2-2	CASSLATALQTGELFF	TGTGCCAGCAGCTTAGCCACAGCATTGCAGACCGGGGAGCTGTTTTTT
.	TRBV11-3	TRBD2	TRBJ2-1	CASSLYFSGRGEEQFF	TGTGCCAGCAGCCTTTACTTTAGCGGGAGGGGTGAGGAGCAGTTCTTC
.	TRBV28	TRBD1	TRBJ1-2	CASSPGQTAGYTF	TGTGCCAGCAGCCCGGGACAGACGGCTGGCTACACCTTC
.	TRBV15	.	TRBJ1-2	CATSRDRGGPNYGYTF	TGTGCCACCAGCAGAGATCGGGGGGGGCCTAACTATGGCTACACCTTC
.	TRBV7-6	TRBD2	TRBJ2-7	CASRAGGGSYEQYF	TGTGCCAGCAGAGCGGGAGGGGGCTCCTACGAGCAGTACTTC
.	TRBV9	.	TRBJ2-5	CASSAPFGEETQYF	TGTGCCAGCAGCGCTCCATTTGGGGAAGAGACCCAGTACTTC
.	TRBV6-6	TRBD1	TRBJ2-7	CASSYPTGAYEQYF	TGTGCCAGCAGTTACCCGACAGGGGCCTACGAGCAGTACTTC
.	TRBV27	.	TRBJ2-2	CASSLDQFLGFGKANTGELFF	TGTGCCAGCAGTTTAGATCAGTTCTTGGGGTTTGGGAAAGCGAACACCGGGGAGCTGTTTTTT